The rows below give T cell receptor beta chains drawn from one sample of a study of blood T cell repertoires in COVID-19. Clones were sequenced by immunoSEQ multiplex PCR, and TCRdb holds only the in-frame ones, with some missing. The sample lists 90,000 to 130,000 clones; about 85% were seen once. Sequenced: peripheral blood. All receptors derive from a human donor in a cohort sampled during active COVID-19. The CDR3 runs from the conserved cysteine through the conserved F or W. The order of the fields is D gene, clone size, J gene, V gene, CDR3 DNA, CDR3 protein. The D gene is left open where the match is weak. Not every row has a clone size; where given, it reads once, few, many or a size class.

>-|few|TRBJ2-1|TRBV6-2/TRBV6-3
TGTGCCAGCAGTCAGGTAAATGAGCAGTTCTTC
CASSQVNEQFF
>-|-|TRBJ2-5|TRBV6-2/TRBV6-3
TGTGCCAGCAGTTACCGGAGAGAGACCCAGTACTTC
CASSYRRETQYF
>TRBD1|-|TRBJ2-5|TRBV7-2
TGTGCCAGCAGCCCGGGACAGAAAGAGACCCAGTACTTC
CASSPGQKETQYF
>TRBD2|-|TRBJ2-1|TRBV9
TGTGCCAGCAGCGCCGCTAGCGGGAGATCCTACAATGAGCAGTTCTTC
CASSAASGRSYNEQFF
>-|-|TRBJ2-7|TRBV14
TGTGCCAGCAGTCACAGGGATTGGGAGCAGTACTTC
CASSHRDWEQYF
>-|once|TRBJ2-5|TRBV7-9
TGTGCCAGCAGCTTATCCCGACGAGGTTCGGGTTTAGGAGAGACCCAGTACTTC
CASSLSRRGSGLGETQYF
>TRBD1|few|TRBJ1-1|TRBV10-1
TGCGCCAGCAACCACAGGGGCGACACTGAAGCTTTCTTT
CASNHRGDTEAFF
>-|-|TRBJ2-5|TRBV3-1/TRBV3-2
TGTGCCAGCACCGGTGGCGGGACGTACCAAGAGACCCAGTACTTC
CASTGGGTYQETQYF
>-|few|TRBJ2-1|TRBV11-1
TGTGCCAGCAGCCGGCTAGGGGGGGCTGAGCAGTTCTTC
CASSRLGGAEQFF
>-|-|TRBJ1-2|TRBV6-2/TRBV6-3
TGTGCCAGCAGTTACTCCGGCTATGGCTACACCTTC
CASSYSGYGYTF